The present T cell receptor (beta chain) was sequenced within a study of blood T cell repertoires in COVID-19. For the study at large: The United States, Italy and Spain provided the acute and convalescent COVID-19 samples. From T cells, B-cell-depleted T cells, or PBMCs came the material, which was cDNA or gDNA.

V was clipped by 2 bases and J by 0 bases; unmatched bases: 8. CDR3 length: 19 residues. Germline V CDR1 and CDR2: SGDLS, YYNGEE. Original methodology: Reference gene primer amplification gave nucleated cell count estimates. TCRdb's copy holds only in-frame clones and misses some; the assay was immunoSEQ multiplex PCR. V and J calls and clone size are copied from that table; D and trimming were computed from the DNA. Found here are under 350,000 clones, around four fifths of them singletons; the top ten hold about 4.5%. The sequencing sample was made of peripheral blood. The chain uses TRBV9 and TRBJ2-1, with TRBD2 matching over 13 bases. The clonotype was recovered from a man aged 55 to 70 who had recovered from COVID-19. CDR3 bases: TGTGCCAGCAGCGTGAGGGGACTAGCGGGACTGAGCTCCTACAATGAGCAGTTCTTC. It is translated as CASSVRGLAGLSSYNEQFF. Variable domain in full (rest from reference TRBV9 and TRBJ2-1): DSGVTQTPKHLITATGQRVTLRCSPRSGDLSVYWYQQSLDQGLQFLIQYYNGEERAKGNILERFSAQQFPDLHSELNLSSLELGDSALYFCASSVRGLAGLSSYNEQFFGPGTRLTVL.